Following are 28 T cell receptor beta chains from one sample sequenced in a study of OX40 agonist ivuxolimab in advanced cancers. Produced via immunoSEQ multiplex PCR; TCRdb's table is partial and in-frame only. The sample shows 85,000 to 100,000 clones, around 90% of them seen only once. The sequenced sample was CD4+ or CD8+ T cells sorted from blood, obtained in a trial of the OX40 agonist ivuxolimab. Receptors originate from an adult with an advanced solid tumor such as melanoma, head and neck, liver or kidney cancer.

The chain has TRBV7-8 and TRBJ2-5; D is perhaps TRBD2 (5 bases). From germline, CDR1 is SGHVS and CDR2 FQNEAQ. Trimming removed 9 bases from V and 5 bases from J, with 10 bases in between. The CDR3 length is 11 residues. CDR3 bases: TGTGCCAGTACTAGTTGGGAGACCCAGTACTTC. It specifies CASTSWETQYF. Complete variable domain (other parts from reference TRBV7-8 and TRBJ2-5): GAGVSQSPRYKVAKRGQDVALRCDPISGHVSLFWYQQALGQGPEFLTYFQNEAQLDKSGLPSDRFFAERPEGSVSTLKIQRTQQEDSAVYLCASTSWETQYFGPGTRLLVL.

The chain is built from TRBV28 and TRBJ1-5; D possibly corresponds to TRBD1 (5 bases). V was shortened by 2 bases and J by 9 bases, with 8 bases between the two germline ends. Germline V gene sequence: CDR1 MDHEN, CDR2 SYDVKM. The CDR3 runs to 12 residues. CDR3 sequence reads: CASSLGAWPQHF. CDR3 sequence (DNA): TGTGCCAGCAGTTTAGGGGCCTGGCCCCAGCATTTT.

The chain uses TRBV2 and TRBJ2-5; D gene ambiguous. The CDR3 is made up of 17 amino acids. In germline, CDR1 is SNHLY, CDR2 FYNNEI. V was cut by 0 bases and J by 5 bases, with 19 bases left in between. DNA of the CDR3: TGTGCCAGCAGTGAAGCGCCCGGGCTCCAGGTGGGGGAGACCCAGTACTTC. Encoded protein: CASSEAPGLQVGETQYF.

The chain carries TRBV6-5 and TRBJ2-3; 9 bases fit TRBD2. Germline-derived CDR1 and CDR2 are MNHEY and SVGAGI. This CDR3 region has 15 residues. The ends lost 8 bases at V and 0 bases at J; junction bases unmatched: 6. CDR3 in amino acids: CASRGGGASTDTQYF. For the CDR3, the DNA is TGTGCCAGCCGTGGCGGGGGGGCCAGCACAGATACGCAGTATTTT.

V gene TRBV5-5 combines with J gene TRBJ1-1; D gene uncertain. V gave up 2 bases and J gave up 1 base, with 9 bases separating them. The germline CDR1 and CDR2 sequences are SGHKS and YYEKEE (reference sequence). The CDR3 extends over 14 amino acids. CDR3 in DNA: TGTGCCAGCAGCTTCCATGACGAGAACACTGAAGCTTTCTTT. Encoded protein: CASSFHDENTEAFF.

The chain couples TRBV28 to TRBJ1-2; D gene uncertain. CDR1 is MDHEN, CDR2 SYDVKM, per germline. CDR3 length: 17 amino acids. V was pared by 7 bases and J by 0 bases, with 21 bases between. CDR3 region: CASTSGQAPSSNYGYTF. CDR3 coding DNA: TGTGCCAGCACCTCCGGGCAGGCCCCCTCATCTAACTATGGCTACACCTTC.

In nucleotides, the CDR3 is TGCGCCAGCAGCAGGACAGGACAAAATTCACCCCTCCACTTT. It yields the protein CASSRTGQNSPLHF. This chain connects TRBV5-1 to TRBJ1-6, with 7 bases identical to TRBD1. Trimming took 4 bases from V and 7 from J; bases not matched to a gene: 5. The germline gives CDR1 SGHRS, CDR2 YFSETQ. CDR3 length: 14 amino acids.

The CDR3 DNA follows: TGTGCCAGCAGTTCCGGGTTAGCCCCTAACATTCAGTACTTC. Its protein is CASSSGLAPNIQYF. The chain joins TRBV6-5 to TRBJ2-4, with D uncertain. This CDR3 region has 14 residues. CDR1 is MNHEY, CDR2 SVGAGI, per germline. Deletions cut 4 bases from V and 7 bases from J, with 14 bases between.

The chain employs TRBV10-1 and TRBJ2-2; the match to TRBD1 covers 7 bases. Germline assignment: CDR1 WNHNN and CDR2 SYGVQD (reference sequence). The length of the CDR3 is 16 residues. The V and J ends lost 6 bases and 0 bases, in that order; junction bases with no gene match: 7. CDR3 loop: CASSPGTASNTGELFF. As DNA, the CDR3 is TGCGCCAGCAGCCCCGGGACAGCCTCGAACACCGGGGAGCTGTTTTTT.

The chain joins TRBV30 to TRBJ2-7, with D perhaps given as TRBD1 or TRBD2 (6 bases each). Trimming pared 4 bases from V and 4 bases from J, leaving 17 bases between. CDR3 size: 14 residues. Germline loops: CDR1 GTSNPN, CDR2 SVGIG (reference sequence). CDR3 nucleotide sequence: TGTGCCTGGACCCCAAGGGGGGCAAAGTACGAGCAGTACTTC. The encoded protein is CAWTPRGAKYEQYF.

The rearrangement joins TRBV6-8 to TRBJ1-6, with D unresolved. CDR1 and CDR2 from the germline V gene are MNHGY and SAAAGT. The CDR3 totals 12 residues. Trimming took off 5 bases at V and 16 bases at J, with 15 bases between the two ends. CDR3 sequence reads: CASSDLGSVLHF. The CDR3 DNA reads as TGTGCCAGCAGTGACCTGGGCTCGGTTCTCCACTTT.

V and J are TRBV2 and TRBJ1-4; D ambiguous. Trimming took off 8 bases at V and 0 bases at J, with 10 bases between the two ends. The CDR3 extends over 14 amino acids. CDR1 SNHLY and CDR2 FYNNEI come from the germline V gene. CDR3: CASWADATNEKLFF. CDR3 nucleotide sequence: TGTGCCAGCTGGGCGGATGCAACTAATGAAAAACTGTTTTTT.

V gene TRBV18 combines with J gene TRBJ2-2, with D perhaps matching TRBD1 or TRBD2 (5 bases each). The CDR3 totals 16 residues. Germline-derived CDR1 and CDR2 are KGHSH and LQKENI. V was shortened by 2 bases and J by 3 bases, with 13 bases between the two germline ends. This CDR3 reads CASSPFRDPYTGELFF. CDR3 bases: TGTGCCAGCTCACCATTCCGGGACCCCTACACCGGGGAGCTGTTTTTT.

In DNA, the CDR3 is TGCGCCAGCAGCTCGGCGGTCCTTTCACAACAACAAGAGACCCAGTACTTC. Translation gives CASSSAVLSQQQETQYF. The chain combines TRBV5-1 with TRBJ2-5, with no clear D. V gave up 3 bases and J gave up 2 bases, with 20 bases separating them. There are 17 residues in the CDR3. CDR1 is SGHRS, CDR2 YFSETQ, per germline.

J is TRBJ1-2 and V is TRBV30; a weak D match, TRBD1 (5 bases). V was cut by 2 bases and J by 4 bases, with 14 bases left in between. In germline, CDR1 is GTSNPN, CDR2 SVGIG (reference sequence). The CDR3 length is 14 residues. For the CDR3, the DNA is TGTGCCTGGAGTCGGGGGACGGTACCCTATGGCTACACCTTC. The encoded protein is CAWSRGTVPYGYTF.

The rearrangement joins TRBV4-2 to TRBJ1-2; TRBD1 is a possible D gene (5 bases). V lost 1 base to trimming and J lost 3 bases, with 12 bases between them. There are 15 residues in the CDR3. Germline loops: CDR1 LGHNA, CDR2 YNFKEQ. CDR3 sequence (DNA): TGTGCCAGCAGCCAAGGACAGACGAACGACTATGGCTACACCTTC. This encodes CASSQGQTNDYGYTF.

V usage is TRBV28 and J usage is TRBJ1-5; 11 bases agree with TRBD1. In germline, CDR1 is MDHEN, CDR2 SYDVKM. CDR3 size: 16 residues. The ends lost 3 bases at V and 3 bases at J; junction bases unmatched: 4. CDR3 region: CASSFWTGGLNQPQHF. CDR3 DNA sequence: TGTGCCAGCAGTTTCTGGACAGGGGGCCTCAATCAGCCCCAGCATTTT.

The rearrangement links TRBV11-2 to TRBJ2-2, with a weak D call TRBD2 (6 bases). This CDR3 contains 14 residues. The ends were cut back, 7 bases at V and 4 bases at J, with 13 bases in the middle. Germline CDR1 SGHAT, CDR2 FQNNGV. CDR3 in amino acids: CASNRGTVTGELFF. The CDR3 DNA reads as TGTGCCAGCAACCGGGGGACGGTCACCGGGGAGCTGTTTTTT.

About this clone itself: Other nucleotide sequences in the sample specify the same CDR3. V and J are TRBV28 and TRBJ2-7, with D possibly being TRBD1 (5 bases). The CDR3 has 12 amino acids. Trimming pared 8 bases from V and 0 bases from J, leaving 8 bases between. Germline V gene lookup returns CDR1 MDHEN and CDR2 SYDVKM. The chain's CDR3 is CASQGNSYEQYF. The CDR3 region has the DNA TGTGCCAGCCAGGGAAACTCCTACGAGCAGTACTTC.

V gene TRBV6-5 combines with J gene TRBJ2-5, with D possibly TRBD1 on 6 matching bases. The CDR3 runs to 16 residues. The V end was cut by 0 bases, the J end by 4 bases, with 15 bases between. CDR1 is MNHEY and CDR2 is SVGAGI in the germline V gene. The CDR3 protein is CASSYSGHLPSETQYF. CDR3 nucleotides: TGTGCCAGCAGTTACTCGGGACACCTTCCCTCAGAGACCCAGTACTTC.

The chain carries TRBV2 and TRBJ2-5, with TRBD1 matching 9 bases. The ends lost 6 bases at V and 2 bases at J; junction bases unmatched: 4. The CDR3 length is 14 residues. Germline CDR1 and CDR2: SNHLY and FYNNEI. CDR3 sequence (DNA): TGTGCCAGCAGCCAAGACAGGGGGCAAGAGACCCAGTACTTC. Translation: CASSQDRGQETQYF.

The chain is built from TRBV7-2 and TRBJ2-7, with 15 positions matching TRBD2. The junction had 4 bases not matched to a gene; V was cut back by 5 bases and J by 5 bases. Germline V gene lookup returns CDR1 SGHTA and CDR2 FQGNSA. This CDR3 has 15 residues. The CDR3 reads CASSEGLAGGHEQYF. The CDR3 region has the DNA TGTGCCAGCAGCGAAGGACTAGCGGGGGGGCACGAGCAGTACTTC. The full variable domain, completed using reference TRBV7-2 and TRBJ2-7, is GAGVSQSPSNKVTEKGKDVELRCDPISGHTALYWYRQSLGQGLEFLIYFQGNSAPDKSGLPSDRFSAERTGGSVSTLTIQRTQQEDSAVYLCASSEGLAGGHEQYFGPGTRLTVT.

The chain combines TRBV21-1 with TRBJ2-1; TRBD1, the D gene given by the table, was not confirmed from the DNA. TRBV21-1 is marked as a pseudogene. CDR3 size: 18 residues. In nucleotides, the CDR3 is TGTGCCAGCAGCAAATCAGGCCCCCTGGACAGGGGACGCAATGAGCAGTTCTTC. Its protein product is CASSKSGPLDRGRNEQFF.

The chain employs TRBV6-5 and TRBJ1-6, with 9 bases matching TRBD1. CDR3 length equals 15 residues. Trimming cost V 8 bases and J 7 bases; bases outside gene matches: 9. The germline CDR1 and CDR2 sequences are MNHEY and SVGAGI. In DNA, the CDR3 is TGTGCCAGCCAAATGGGAGACAGGGGGAATTCACCCCTCCACTTT. Translated, it gives CASQMGDRGNSPLHF.

This clone showed up just once. At the DNA level, this CDR3 is encoded by other sequences in the same sample as well. The rearrangement uses TRBV2 and TRBJ1-5, with 7 nucleotides matching TRBD1. CDR1 is SNHLY and CDR2 is FYNNEI in the germline V gene. V was clipped by 5 bases and J by 3 bases; unmatched bases: 7. The CDR3 contains 15 residues. CDR3 protein: CASSIQGRVNQPQHF. CDR3 bases: TGTGCCAGCAGTATACAGGGGCGGGTCAATCAGCCCCAGCATTTT.

This clone was seen more than once but under ten times. This chain uses TRBV6-1 with TRBJ2-7; D unresolved. CDR3 length equals 15 residues. From germline, CDR1 is MNHNS and CDR2 SASEGT. V was clipped by 6 bases and J by 2 bases, with 17 bases between them. The CDR3 DNA is TGTGCCAGCAGGGATAAAACCTTCAACCCCTACGAGCAGTACTTC. Amino acid sequence: CASRDKTFNPYEQYF.

This clone was counted a single time. The chain joins TRBV11-2 to TRBJ2-7, with D hard to call. Germline V gene sequence: CDR1 SGHAT, CDR2 FQNNGV. Trimming took off 0 bases at V and 1 base at J, with 16 bases between the two ends. The CDR3 sequence is 17 residues long. CDR3 sequence (DNA): TGTGCCAGCAGCTTAGACGCCGTGTCTCCCGGATCCTACGAGCAGTACTTC. Encoded protein: CASSLDAVSPGSYEQYF.

V is TRBV27 and J is TRBJ1-5; no clear D gene. The CDR3 contains 16 residues. Germline lookup yields CDR1 MNHEY and CDR2 SMNVEV (reference sequence). V shed 4 bases and J shed 2 bases, with 15 bases lying between them. The CDR3 DNA follows: TGTGCCAGCAGTTCCGGACGTGGGGAGGGCAATCAGCCCCAGCATTTT. Its translation: CASSSGRGEGNQPQHF.